Listed below are T cell receptor beta chains from one sample, sequenced in a study of shared clonotypes between healthy human individuals. The protocol was immunoSEQ multiplex PCR, while the TCRdb copy is restricted to in-frame clones and leaves out a portion. Of about 870,000 clones in the sample, 80% to 95% were seen once. Sequenced sample: naive CD8+ T cells sorted from blood. These receptors were collected from a man aged 25 to 40 in good health. Each CDR3 is given with its conserved first and last residue. Fields, in order: V gene, J gene, clone size, D gene, CDR3 DNA, CDR3 protein. D genes are given only for firm matches. Rows give clone size only sometimes, using once, few, many, or a class for an expanded clone.

V gene: TRBV5-4; J gene: TRBJ2-7; clone size: -; D gene: -; CDR3 DNA: TGTGCCAGCAGCTTGGCAGGCAGCACCTACGAGCAGTACTTC; CDR3 protein: CASSLAGSTYEQYF
V gene: TRBV7-9; J gene: TRBJ1-2; clone size: -; D gene: -; CDR3 DNA: TGTGCCAGCAGCTTAGACAGGTTCTATGGCTACACCTTC; CDR3 protein: CASSLDRFYGYTF
V gene: TRBV4-1; J gene: TRBJ2-3; clone size: -; D gene: TRBD2; CDR3 DNA: TGCGCCAGCAGCCTCGTAGCGGGAGTCACAGATACGCAGTATTTT; CDR3 protein: CASSLVAGVTDTQYF
V gene: TRBV28; J gene: TRBJ2-6; clone size: -; D gene: -; CDR3 DNA: TGTGCCAGCAGTTTCGCCGCCGGCACCGGGGCCAACGTCCTGACTTTC; CDR3 protein: CASSFAAGTGANVLTF
V gene: TRBV28; J gene: TRBJ2-5; clone size: -; D gene: -; CDR3 DNA: TGTGCCAGCAGTTTATTACTGGGAGCTAGGGAGACCCAGTACTTC; CDR3 protein: CASSLLLGARETQYF
V gene: TRBV29-1; J gene: TRBJ2-2; clone size: -; D gene: -; CDR3 DNA: TGCAGCGTTGCGGGCACGAACACCGGGGAGCTGTTTTTT; CDR3 protein: CSVAGTNTGELFF
V gene: TRBV2; J gene: TRBJ2-5; clone size: -; D gene: -; CDR3 DNA: TGTGCCAGCAGTGATGGGCAGGGGAGCTTTATTGAGACCCAGTACTTC; CDR3 protein: CASSDGQGSFIETQYF
V gene: TRBV11-2; J gene: TRBJ2-7; clone size: -; D gene: -; CDR3 DNA: TGTGCCAGCAGCCCATGGCCTAGCAGCTCCTACGAGCAGTACTTC; CDR3 protein: CASSPWPSSSYEQYF
V gene: TRBV27; J gene: TRBJ2-4; clone size: -; D gene: -; CDR3 DNA: TGTGCCAGCAGTCTCGGGCCCCAAAACATTCAGTACTTC; CDR3 protein: CASSLGPQNIQYF
V gene: TRBV7-8; J gene: TRBJ2-7; clone size: -; D gene: -; CDR3 DNA: TGTGCCAGCAGCTTACCCGGGGGGACACTCGCCTACGAGCAGTACTTC; CDR3 protein: CASSLPGGTLAYEQYF
V gene: TRBV7-9; J gene: TRBJ2-7; clone size: -; D gene: -; CDR3 DNA: TGTGCCAGCAGCCGATGGACCGGGAGCTGGTACGAGCAGTACTTC; CDR3 protein: CASSRWTGSWYEQYF
V gene: TRBV9; J gene: TRBJ2-7; clone size: -; D gene: -; CDR3 DNA: TGTGCCAGCAACCTTCATGGACTCGCTACCTACGAGCAGTACTTC; CDR3 protein: CASNLHGLATYEQYF
V gene: TRBV27; J gene: TRBJ2-3; clone size: -; D gene: TRBD2; CDR3 DNA: TGTGCCAGCAGGCCGGGACTAGCCTTCACAGATACGCAGTATTTT; CDR3 protein: CASRPGLAFTDTQYF
V gene: TRBV2; J gene: TRBJ2-7; clone size: -; D gene: -; CDR3 DNA: TGTGCCAGCAGTGAGTTCCTTACAGGTTCCTACGAGCAGTACTTC; CDR3 protein: CASSEFLTGSYEQYF
V gene: TRBV16; J gene: TRBJ2-3; clone size: -; D gene: TRBD2; CDR3 DNA: TGTGCCAGCAGCCTTTCGGGAGGTAGCACAGATACGCAGTATTTT; CDR3 protein: CASSLSGGSTDTQYF
V gene: TRBV11-2; J gene: TRBJ2-3; clone size: -; D gene: -; CDR3 DNA: TGTGCCAGCAGTCCCGGCCCCGGCAGAAAAAAGGCAGATACGCAGTATTTT; CDR3 protein: CASSPGPGRKKADTQYF
V gene: TRBV15; J gene: TRBJ1-1; clone size: once; D gene: -; CDR3 DNA: TGTGCCACCAGCAGTATCCGAGGCAGCAAGGAAGCTTTCTTT; CDR3 protein: CATSSIRGSKEAFF
V gene: TRBV19; J gene: TRBJ2-7; clone size: -; D gene: TRBD2; CDR3 DNA: TGTGCCAGTAGTCCCGCGGGAGATGGCTACGAGCAGTACTTC; CDR3 protein: CASSPAGDGYEQYF
V gene: TRBV11-2; J gene: TRBJ2-7; clone size: -; D gene: TRBD1; CDR3 DNA: TGTGCCAGCAGCTTAGTAGGGACAGTACATCATTACGAGCAGTACTTC; CDR3 protein: CASSLVGTVHHYEQYF
V gene: TRBV7-9; J gene: TRBJ2-5; clone size: -; D gene: -; CDR3 DNA: TGTGCCAGCAGCACAGGAAATTGGGAGACCCAGTACTTC; CDR3 protein: CASSTGNWETQYF
V gene: TRBV4-1; J gene: TRBJ2-1; clone size: -; D gene: -; CDR3 DNA: TGCGCCAGCAGCCAAACCGAGGGTGACTACAATGAGCAGTTCTTC; CDR3 protein: CASSQTEGDYNEQFF